This passage covers 9 T cell receptor beta chains from one sample sequenced in a study of T cell responses to AZD1222 COVID-19 vaccine. The protocol was immunoSEQ multiplex PCR, while the TCRdb copy is restricted to in-frame clones and leaves out a portion. Among 99,000 or so clones listed, approximately 91% were seen once. Material: peripheral blood, obtained on day 0 of AZD1222 vaccination. These receptors all come from an adult in good health.

The J gene is TRBJ1-2, the V gene TRBV6-1; the match to TRBD1 covers 8 bases. This CDR3 has 16 residues. The trim removed 1 base at V and 4 bases at J, leaving 8 bases unmatched. Per the germline V gene, CDR1 is MNHNS and CDR2 is SASEGT. This CDR3 reads CASSEGPSDRVYGYTF. CDR3 sequence (DNA): TGTGCCAGCAGTGAAGGGCCTTCGGACAGGGTCTATGGCTACACCTTC.

The V gene is TRBV7-6, the J gene TRBJ2-5, with 7 bases aligning to TRBD2. With V trimmed by 5 bases and J by 5 bases, 17 bases remained unmatched. This CDR3 contains 17 residues. Germline V lookup: CDR1 SGHVS, CDR2 FNYEAQ. The CDR3 nucleotides read TGTGCCAGCAGCCAAACATCCCTCGGACTAGACGCGGAGACCCAGTACTTC. It encodes CASSQTSLGLDAETQYF.

The gene calls are TRBV9 and TRBJ1-2; a weak D match, TRBD1 (6 bases). Germline V gene sequence: CDR1 SGDLS, CDR2 YYNGEE. The CDR3 contains 14 residues. Trimming cost V 4 bases and J 4 bases, with 14 bases left between them. As DNA, the CDR3 is TGTGCCAGCAGCACCCCGGGGGCCATCTATGGCTACACCTTC. Translation: CASSTPGAIYGYTF. Full variable domain (missing parts from reference TRBV9 and TRBJ1-2): DSGVTQTPKHLITATGQRVTLRCSPRSGDLSVYWYQQSLDQGLQFLIQYYNGEERAKGNILERFSAQQFPDLHSELNLSSLELGDSALYFCASSTPGAIYGYTFGSGTRLTVV.

Note on this clone: Because it lacks the conserved phenylalanine or tryptophan at the end, this CDR3 is likely a read error. The CDR3 bases are TGTGCCAGCAGCCCCCCGCTTACTAGATCCCTCCACCTT. Protein product: CASSPPLTRSLHL. The chain couples TRBV14 to TRBJ1-6; D gene unclear. Deletions cut 4 bases from V and 14 bases from J, with 15 bases between. From germline, CDR1 is SGHDN and CDR2 FVKESK. The CDR3 totals 13 residues.

This clone was found once. The chain recombines TRBV9 with TRBJ2-7; 7 bases match TRBD2. Germline loops: CDR1 SGDLS, CDR2 YYNGEE. This CDR3 is 12 amino acids long. Trimming cost V 4 bases and J 5 bases; bases outside gene matches: 3. The CDR3 DNA follows: TGTGCCAGCAGCAGGGGAGGGCACGAGCAGTACTTC. Translated, it gives CASSRGGHEQYF.

V is TRBV9 and J is TRBJ1-1; D may be TRBD1 (5 bases). This CDR3 is built from 14 residues. Trimming took 3 bases from V and 1 from J, leaving 10 bases between them. The germline CDR1 and CDR2 sequences are SGDLS and YYNGEE. The CDR3 DNA reads TGTGCCAGCAGCGCCGCCGGGGGGAACACTGAAGCTTTCTTT. This gives the protein CASSAAGGNTEAFF.

The rearrangement uses TRBV7-8 and TRBJ1-1; maybe TRBD1 (6 bases). Deletions cut 5 bases from V and 1 base from J, with 8 bases between. Looked up from germline, CDR1 is SGHVS and CDR2 is FQNEAQ. CDR3 size: 13 residues. DNA for the CDR3: TGTGCCAGCAGCGTGACAGGGAACACTGAAGCTTTCTTT. Its translation is CASSVTGNTEAFF. The entire variable domain, with the rest obtained from reference TRBV7-8 and TRBJ1-1, is as follows: GAGVSQSPRYKVAKRGQDVALRCDPISGHVSLFWYQQALGQGPEFLTYFQNEAQLDKSGLPSDRFFAERPEGSVSTLKIQRTQQEDSAVYLCASSVTGNTEAFFGQGTRLTVV.

The chain is built from TRBV4-1 and TRBJ1-5; D not resolved. The CDR3 spans 15 residues. V lost 2 bases to trimming and J lost 0 bases, with 8 bases between them. Germline V gives CDR1 MGHRA, CDR2 YSYEKL. The CDR3 is CASSQTDYSNQPQHF. The CDR3 DNA reads TGCGCCAGCAGCCAAACAGATTATAGCAATCAGCCCCAGCATTTT.

J is TRBJ2-7 and V is TRBV4-1; a weak D match, TRBD1 (6 bases). Germline loops: CDR1 MGHRA, CDR2 YSYEKL. Trimming stripped 4 bases from V and 7 bases from J, with 17 bases between. The CDR3 sequence is 14 residues long. The DNA of the CDR3 is TGCGCCAGCAGCCTAACTGGACAGTCGGGGGAGCAGTACTTC. Translated, it gives CASSLTGQSGEQYF.